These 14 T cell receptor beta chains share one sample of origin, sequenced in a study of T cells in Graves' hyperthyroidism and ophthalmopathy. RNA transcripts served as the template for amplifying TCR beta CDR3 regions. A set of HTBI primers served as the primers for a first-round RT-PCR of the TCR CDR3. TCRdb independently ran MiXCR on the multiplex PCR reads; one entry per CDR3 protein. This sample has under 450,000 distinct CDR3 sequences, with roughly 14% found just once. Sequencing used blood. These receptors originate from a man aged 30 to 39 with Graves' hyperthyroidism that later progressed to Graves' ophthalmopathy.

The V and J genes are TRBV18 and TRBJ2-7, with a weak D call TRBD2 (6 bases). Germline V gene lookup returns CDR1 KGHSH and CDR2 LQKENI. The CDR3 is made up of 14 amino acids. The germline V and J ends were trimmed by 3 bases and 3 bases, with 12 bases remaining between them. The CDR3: CASSPENGGYEQYF. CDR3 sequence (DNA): TGTGCCAGCTCACCGGAGAACGGGGGCTACGAGCAGTACTTC.

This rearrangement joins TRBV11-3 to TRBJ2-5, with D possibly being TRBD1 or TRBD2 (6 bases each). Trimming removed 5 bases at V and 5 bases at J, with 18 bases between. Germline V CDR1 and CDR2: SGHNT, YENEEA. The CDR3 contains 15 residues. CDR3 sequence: CASSPRRGAEETQYF. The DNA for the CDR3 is TGTGCCAGCAGCCCTCGGAGGGGGGCAGAGGAGACCCAGTACTTC.

The CDR3 reads CASSLLAGGPMKEQYF. The CDR3 DNA follows: TGTGCCAGCAGCTTGCTAGCGGGGGGCCCCATGAAGGAGCAGTACTTC. The chain links TRBV5-8 to TRBJ2-7; the match to TRBD2 covers 11 bases. This CDR3 region has 16 residues. Germline CDR1 reads SGHTS; CDR2 reads YDEGEE. J gave up 7 bases and V 1 base, and 10 bases lay outside the gene matches.

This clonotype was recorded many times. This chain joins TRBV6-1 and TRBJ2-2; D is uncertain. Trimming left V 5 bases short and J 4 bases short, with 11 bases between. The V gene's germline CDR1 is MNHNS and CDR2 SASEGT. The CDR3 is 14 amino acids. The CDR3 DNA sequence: TGTGCCAGCAGTTTCCATGCAACCACCGGGGAGCTGTTTTTT. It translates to CASSFHATTGELFF.

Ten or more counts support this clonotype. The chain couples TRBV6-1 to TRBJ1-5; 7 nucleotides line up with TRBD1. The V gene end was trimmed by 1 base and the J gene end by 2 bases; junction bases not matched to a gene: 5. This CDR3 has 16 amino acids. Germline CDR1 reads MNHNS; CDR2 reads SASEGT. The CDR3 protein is CASSEVQGGGNQPQHF. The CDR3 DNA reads TGTGCCAGCAGTGAAGTCCAGGGGGGTGGCAATCAGCCCCAGCATTTT.

The CDR3 is CASSPKAGGPGETQYF. CDR3 in DNA: TGTGCCAGCAGCCCGAAAGCGGGGGGGCCTGGAGAGACCCAGTACTTC. The rearrangement uses TRBV3-1 and TRBJ2-5; the match to TRBD2 covers 10 bases. CDR3 length: 16 residues. Trimming at V came to 4 bases and at J to 4 bases, leaving 9 bases not matched to a gene. The germline V gene encodes CDR1 LGHDT and CDR2 YNNKEL (reference sequence).

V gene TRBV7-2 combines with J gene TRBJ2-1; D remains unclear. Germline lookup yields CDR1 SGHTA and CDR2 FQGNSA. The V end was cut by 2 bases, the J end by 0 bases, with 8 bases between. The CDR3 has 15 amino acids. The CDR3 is CASSLMGSSYNEQFF. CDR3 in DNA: TGTGCCAGCAGCTTAATGGGTAGCTCCTACAATGAGCAGTTCTTC.

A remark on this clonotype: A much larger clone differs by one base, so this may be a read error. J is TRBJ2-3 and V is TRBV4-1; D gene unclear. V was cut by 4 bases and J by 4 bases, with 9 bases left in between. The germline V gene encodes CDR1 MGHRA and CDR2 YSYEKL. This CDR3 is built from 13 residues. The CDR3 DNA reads TGCGCCAGCAGCCCCGATCACGCAGATACGCAGTATTTT. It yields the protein CASSPDHADTQYF.

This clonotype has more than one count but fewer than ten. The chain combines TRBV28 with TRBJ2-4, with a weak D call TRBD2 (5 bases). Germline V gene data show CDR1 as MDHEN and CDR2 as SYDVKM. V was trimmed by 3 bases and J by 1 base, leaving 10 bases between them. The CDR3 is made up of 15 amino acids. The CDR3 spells CASSFVEGAKNIQYF. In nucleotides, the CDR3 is TGTGCCAGCAGTTTTGTAGAGGGCGCCAAAAACATTCAGTACTTC.

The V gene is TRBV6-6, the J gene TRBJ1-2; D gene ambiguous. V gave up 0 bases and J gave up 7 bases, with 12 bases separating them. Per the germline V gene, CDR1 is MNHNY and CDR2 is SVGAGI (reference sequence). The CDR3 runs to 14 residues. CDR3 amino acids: CASSYSSQDGGYTF. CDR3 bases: TGTGCCAGCAGTTACTCCAGTCAGGATGGTGGCTACACCTTC.

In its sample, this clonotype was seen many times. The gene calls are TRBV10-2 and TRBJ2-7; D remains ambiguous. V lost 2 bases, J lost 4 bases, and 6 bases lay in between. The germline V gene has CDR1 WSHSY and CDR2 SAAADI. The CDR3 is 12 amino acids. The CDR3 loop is CASSEGVYEQYF. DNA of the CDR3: TGCGCCAGCAGTGAGGGAGTTTACGAGCAGTACTTC.

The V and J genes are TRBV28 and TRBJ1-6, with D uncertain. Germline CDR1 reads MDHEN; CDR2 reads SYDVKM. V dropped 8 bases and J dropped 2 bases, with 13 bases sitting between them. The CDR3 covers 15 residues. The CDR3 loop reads CASLSPGAYNSPLHF. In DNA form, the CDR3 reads TGTGCCAGCCTTAGTCCTGGGGCCTATAATTCACCCCTCCACTTT.

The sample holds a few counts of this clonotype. CDR3 sequence (DNA): TGTGCCACCAGGTCCCCTAGCGGGGAAGATACGCAGTATTTT. The encoded protein is CATRSPSGEDTQYF. The chain uses TRBV24-1 and TRBJ2-3; 9 positions match TRBD2. V lost 7 bases and J lost 5; bases outside the gene matches: 6. Germline CDR1 KGHDR, CDR2 SFDVKD. The CDR3 sequence is 14 residues long.

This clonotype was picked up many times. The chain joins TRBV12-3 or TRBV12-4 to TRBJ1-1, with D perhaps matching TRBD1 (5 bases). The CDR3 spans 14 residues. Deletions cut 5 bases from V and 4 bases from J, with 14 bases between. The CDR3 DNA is TGTGCCAGCAGTATCGGACACTCCTCCACTGAAGCTTTCTTT. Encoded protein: CASSIGHSSTEAFF.